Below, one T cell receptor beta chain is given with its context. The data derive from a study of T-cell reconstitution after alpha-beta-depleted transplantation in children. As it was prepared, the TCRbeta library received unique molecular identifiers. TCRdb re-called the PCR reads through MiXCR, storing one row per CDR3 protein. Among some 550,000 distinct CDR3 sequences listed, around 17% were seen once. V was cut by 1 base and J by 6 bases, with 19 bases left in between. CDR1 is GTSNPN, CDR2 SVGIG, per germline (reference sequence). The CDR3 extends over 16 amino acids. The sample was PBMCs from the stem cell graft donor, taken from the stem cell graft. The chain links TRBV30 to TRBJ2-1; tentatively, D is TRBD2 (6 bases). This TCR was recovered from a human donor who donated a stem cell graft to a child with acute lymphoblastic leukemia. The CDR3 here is CAWSGGVAVDLNEQFF. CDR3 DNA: TGTGCCTGGAGTGGGGGTGTAGCGGTCGACCTCAATGAGCAGTTCTTC.